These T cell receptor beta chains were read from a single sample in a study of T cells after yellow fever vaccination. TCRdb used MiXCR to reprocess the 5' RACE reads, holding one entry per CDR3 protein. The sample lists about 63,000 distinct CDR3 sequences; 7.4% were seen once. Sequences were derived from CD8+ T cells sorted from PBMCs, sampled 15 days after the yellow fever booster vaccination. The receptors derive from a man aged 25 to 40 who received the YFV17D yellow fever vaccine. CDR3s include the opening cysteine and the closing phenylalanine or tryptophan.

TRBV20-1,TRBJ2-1,CSARVLAGDNEQFF
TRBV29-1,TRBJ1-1,CSVLDSLMNTEAFF
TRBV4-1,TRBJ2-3,CASSQELNTDTQYF
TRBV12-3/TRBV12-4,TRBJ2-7,CASSSGYEQYF
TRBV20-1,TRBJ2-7,CSARVWDRGESSYEQYF
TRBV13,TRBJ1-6,CASSPVSSYNSPLHF
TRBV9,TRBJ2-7,CASSSQPGQGLYEQYF
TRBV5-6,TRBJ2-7,CPSRTAAGGRYEQYF
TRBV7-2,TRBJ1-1,CASSLVGGGAEAFF
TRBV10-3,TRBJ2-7,CAIRYRDGVSYEQYF
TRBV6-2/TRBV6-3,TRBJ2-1,CASSRVSYNEQFF
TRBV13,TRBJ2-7,CASSLGRNSYEQYF
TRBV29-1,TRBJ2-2,CSVFAGGSTGELFF
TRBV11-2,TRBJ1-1,CASSLVTGAEAFF
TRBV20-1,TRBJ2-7,CSARDREALAEFYEQYF
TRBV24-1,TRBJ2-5,CATSEPGTAYVGPQYF
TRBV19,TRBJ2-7,CASSTGLSLAYEQYF
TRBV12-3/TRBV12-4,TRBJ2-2,CASSFPTGELFF
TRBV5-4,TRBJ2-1,CASSLARYNEQFF
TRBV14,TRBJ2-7,CASSLTGVSYEQYF
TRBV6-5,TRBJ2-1,CASQTSGAYNEQFF
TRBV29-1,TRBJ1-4,CSVERGDRGYEKLFF
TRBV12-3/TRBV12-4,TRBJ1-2,CASSPDLAGRGYTF